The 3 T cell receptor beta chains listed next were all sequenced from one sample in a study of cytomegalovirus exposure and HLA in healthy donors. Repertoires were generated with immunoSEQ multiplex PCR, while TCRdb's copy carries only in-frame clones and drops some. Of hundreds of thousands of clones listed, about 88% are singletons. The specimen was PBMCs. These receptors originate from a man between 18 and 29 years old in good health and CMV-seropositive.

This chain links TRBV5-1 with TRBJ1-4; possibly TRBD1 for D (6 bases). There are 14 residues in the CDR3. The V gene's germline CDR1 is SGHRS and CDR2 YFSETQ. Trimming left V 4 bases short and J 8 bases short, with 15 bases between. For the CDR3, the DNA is TGCGCCAGCAGCCCCGGGAGGGGGGACGAAAAACTGTTTTTT. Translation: CASSPGRGDEKLFF.

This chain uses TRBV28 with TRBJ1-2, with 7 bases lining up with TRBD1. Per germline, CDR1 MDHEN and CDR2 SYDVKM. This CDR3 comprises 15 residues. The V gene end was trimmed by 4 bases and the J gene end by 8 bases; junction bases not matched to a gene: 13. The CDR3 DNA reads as TGTGCCAGCAGTTACCCAGGGGGATCCGGGGTGGGCTACACCTTC. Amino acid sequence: CASSYPGGSGVGYTF.

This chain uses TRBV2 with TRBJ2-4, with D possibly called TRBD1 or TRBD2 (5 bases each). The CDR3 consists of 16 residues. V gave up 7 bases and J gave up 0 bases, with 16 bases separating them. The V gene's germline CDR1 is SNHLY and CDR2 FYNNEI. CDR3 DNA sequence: TGTGCCAGCACTATAGGGGAGACGCTAGCCAAAAACATTCAGTACTTC. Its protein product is CASTIGETLAKNIQYF.